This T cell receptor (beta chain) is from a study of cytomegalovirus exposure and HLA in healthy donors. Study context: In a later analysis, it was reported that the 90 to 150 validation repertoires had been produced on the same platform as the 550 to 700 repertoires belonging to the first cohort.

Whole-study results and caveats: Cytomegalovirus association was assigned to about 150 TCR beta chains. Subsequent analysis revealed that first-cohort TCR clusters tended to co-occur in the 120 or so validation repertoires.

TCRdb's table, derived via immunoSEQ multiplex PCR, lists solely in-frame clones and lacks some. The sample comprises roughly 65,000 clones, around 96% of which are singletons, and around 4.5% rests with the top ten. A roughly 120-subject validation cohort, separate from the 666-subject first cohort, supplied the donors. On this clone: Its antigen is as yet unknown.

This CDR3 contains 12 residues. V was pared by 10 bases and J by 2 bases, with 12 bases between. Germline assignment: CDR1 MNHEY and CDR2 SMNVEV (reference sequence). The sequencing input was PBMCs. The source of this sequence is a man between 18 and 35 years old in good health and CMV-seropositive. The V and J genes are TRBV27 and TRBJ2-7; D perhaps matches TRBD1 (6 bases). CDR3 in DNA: TGTGCCACCAGGGGTAGCCCCTACGAGCAGTACTTC. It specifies CATRGSPYEQYF.